This record covers a single T cell receptor (beta chain). The repertoire was sequenced with immunoSEQ multiplex PCR; TCRdb's copy has only in-frame clones and lacks some. In the table there are 50,000 to 75,000 clones, 90% to 95% of which are singletons. The data are from a study of T cell changes during pregnancy in multiple sclerosis. Germline V gene sequence: CDR1 SGHTA, CDR2 FQGNSA. The CDR3 is 14 amino acids. Trimming cost V 1 base and J 0 bases, with 6 bases left between them. V usage is TRBV7-2 and J usage is TRBJ1-1; unclear D gene. This receptor was identified in a female donor in good health, enrolled as a control in a pregnancy study. The source material was peripheral blood, sampled in the third trimester of pregnancy. The CDR3 DNA sequence: TGTGCCAGCAGCTTAGGCCAGATGAACACTGAAGCTTTCTTT. As protein: CASSLGQMNTEAFF.